This T cell receptor beta chain comes out of a study of T-cell reconstitution after alpha-beta-depleted transplantation in children. Germline V gene sequence: CDR1 SSHAT, CDR2 FNYEAQ (reference sequence). Trimming left V 3 bases short and J 5 bases short, with 16 bases between. This CDR3 spans 15 amino acids. Unique molecular identifiers were incorporated when the TCRbeta library was constructed. Each CDR3 protein is one row after TCRdb ran MiXCR on the PCR reads. The data hold around 680,000 distinct CDR3 sequences, with over 15% observed a single time. This sample comprised PBMCs from the stem cell graft donor, obtained from the stem cell graft. The chain employs TRBV7-7 and TRBJ2-5; unclear D gene. The clonotype was recovered from a human donor who donated a stem cell graft to a child with acute myeloid leukemia. CDR3 sequence: CASSLAGQPGETQYF. The CDR3 region has the DNA TGTGCCAGCAGCTTGGCTGGGCAGCCTGGGGAGACCCAGTACTTC.